The T cell receptor beta chain under discussion was sequenced for a study of blood T cell repertoires in COVID-19. Across the study: Acute-phase and convalescent COVID-19 samples originated in the United States, Italy and Spain. PBMCs, B-cell-depleted T cells, or T cells provided the cDNA or gDNA that made up the material.

Looked up from germline, CDR1 is SGHVS and CDR2 is FQNEAQ. Trimming removed 0 bases from V and 3 bases from J; junction bases left unmatched: 1. CDR3 size: 15 residues. In the authors' methods: Using reference gene primer amplification, nucleated cell counts were estimated. Assay: immunoSEQ multiplex PCR; the TCRdb copy retains only in-frame clones and omits some. For V, J and clone size, that table is used; D and trimming come from the DNA. The sample gives 120,000 to 150,000 clones, approximately 80% of which show up once; 16% is in the top ten. The sequenced sample consisted of peripheral blood. This receptor was taken from a man between 50 and 59 years old with acute or convalescent COVID-19. The V call is TRBV7-8, the J call TRBJ1-2, with 10 bases identical to TRBD1. The CDR3 DNA sequence: TGTGCCAGCAGCTTAGCCGGGACAGGGGACTATGGCTACACCTTC. Translated: CASSLAGTGDYGYTF.